This T cell receptor beta chain was identified in a study of T cells in Graves' hyperthyroidism and ophthalmopathy. This clonotype was detected only a few times. Amplified TCR beta CDR3 regions derived from RNA transcripts. Primed by the HTBI set, a first-round RT-PCR was run on the TCR CDR3. Via MiXCR, TCRdb re-called the multiplex PCR reads, giving one row per CDR3 protein. The repertoire includes some 530,000 distinct CDR3 sequences, about 20% of them detected once, and 45% to 55% sits in the top ten. Germline lookup yields CDR1 SGHAT and CDR2 FQNNGV. Trimming cost V 5 bases and J 4 bases, with 8 bases left between them. CDR3 length: 13 amino acids. Those patients with uncontrolled infection, other autoimmune disease, pregnancy or lactation were excluded. The PBMCs were taken from roughly 10 ml of fresh peripheral blood.

The sequenced sample consisted of blood. This TCR was recovered from a woman between 65 and 79 years old with Graves' ophthalmopathy. The chain combines TRBV11-2 with TRBJ2-2; D unclear. Here the CDR3 reads CASSQRITGELFF. CDR3 coding DNA: TGTGCCAGCAGCCAACGGATCACCGGGGAGCTGTTTTTT.